The rows below give T cell receptor beta chains drawn from one sample of a study of blood T cell repertoires in COVID-19. Produced via immunoSEQ multiplex PCR; TCRdb's table is partial and in-frame only. The data contain tens of thousands of clones, about 86% of them seen just once; the ten biggest clones take up about 1.2%. The source material was peripheral blood. Source of these receptors: a man between 60 and 70 years old with acute or convalescent COVID-19. CDR3s include the opening cysteine and the closing phenylalanine or tryptophan. Fields, in order: CDR3 DNA, CDR3 protein, V gene, J gene, clone size, D gene. D genes are given only for firm matches. Not every row has a clone size; where given, it reads once, few, many or a size class.

cdr3_nt: TGTGCCAGTACCAACCGGGACAGCCCCTACGAGCAGTACTTC
cdr3_aa: CASTNRDSPYEQYF
v_call: TRBV19
j_call: TRBJ2-7
clone_size: few
d_call: TRBD1

cdr3_nt: TGTGCCAGCAGCGTAGAACAGGGTAGGCAGCAGTACTTC
cdr3_aa: CASSVEQGRQQYF
v_call: TRBV9
j_call: TRBJ2-7
clone_size: .
d_call: .

cdr3_nt: TGTGCCAGCAGCCAAGTTAGCTTCCAAACCACTGAAGCTTTCTTT
cdr3_aa: CASSQVSFQTTEAFF
v_call: TRBV3-1/TRBV3-2
j_call: TRBJ1-1
clone_size: .
d_call: .

cdr3_nt: TGTGCCAGTATTTTTTCAGGGAGGCACACTGAAGCTTTCTTT
cdr3_aa: CASIFSGRHTEAFF
v_call: TRBV19
j_call: TRBJ1-1
clone_size: .
d_call: .

cdr3_nt: TGTGCCAGCAGCTTGGCGACAGGATATCACACTGAAGCTTTCTTT
cdr3_aa: CASSLATGYHTEAFF
v_call: TRBV5-5
j_call: TRBJ1-1
clone_size: .
d_call: .

cdr3_nt: TGTGCCAGCAGTTACTCCCGCCTGGGCCACTATGGCTACACCTTC
cdr3_aa: CASSYSRLGHYGYTF
v_call: TRBV6-5
j_call: TRBJ1-2
clone_size: .
d_call: .

cdr3_nt: TGTGCCAGCAGACAGGGGGCAGGCACTGAAGCTTTCTTT
cdr3_aa: CASRQGAGTEAFF
v_call: TRBV25-1
j_call: TRBJ1-1
clone_size: .
d_call: TRBD1

cdr3_nt: TGTGCCAGCAGCTTAGCAGGGGTTGAGGGGCATGAAGCTTTCTTT
cdr3_aa: CASSLAGVEGHEAFF
v_call: TRBV5-5
j_call: TRBJ1-1
clone_size: .
d_call: .

cdr3_nt: TGTGCCAGCAGTGCCGGGACTAACAATGAGCAGTTCTTC
cdr3_aa: CASSAGTNNEQFF
v_call: TRBV6-4
j_call: TRBJ2-1
clone_size: .
d_call: TRBD2

cdr3_nt: TGTGCCAGCAGCTTACCGCTAACAGGGTTTAAGAACACTGAAGCTTTCTTT
cdr3_aa: CASSLPLTGFKNTEAFF
v_call: TRBV7-2
j_call: TRBJ1-1
clone_size: once
d_call: .

cdr3_nt: TGTGCCAGTAGTATATTCCCTAGCGGGAGCGTGGATGAGCAGTTCTTC
cdr3_aa: CASSIFPSGSVDEQFF
v_call: TRBV19
j_call: TRBJ2-1
clone_size: .
d_call: TRBD2

cdr3_nt: TGCAGCGCTGGGAGGGGGTTCGCTGAAGCTTTCTTT
cdr3_aa: CSAGRGFAEAFF
v_call: TRBV29-1
j_call: TRBJ1-1
clone_size: few
d_call: .

cdr3_nt: TGTGCCATCAAGACTAGCACAGATACGCAGTATTTT
cdr3_aa: CAIKTSTDTQYF
v_call: TRBV10-3
j_call: TRBJ2-3
clone_size: .
d_call: .

cdr3_nt: TGTGCCAGCAGTGAAGGGCCCTCTTATGAAAAACTGTTTTTT
cdr3_aa: CASSEGPSYEKLFF
v_call: TRBV6-1
j_call: TRBJ1-4
clone_size: .
d_call: .

cdr3_nt: TGTGCCAGCAGCTTAGTGACTAGCTCCTACAATGAGCAGTTCTTC
cdr3_aa: CASSLVTSSYNEQFF
v_call: TRBV11-3
j_call: TRBJ2-1
clone_size: .
d_call: .

cdr3_nt: TGTGCCAGCAGGCCGGGGACAGGGGTTGGCTACACCTTC
cdr3_aa: CASRPGTGVGYTF
v_call: TRBV6-5
j_call: TRBJ1-2
clone_size: .
d_call: TRBD1

cdr3_nt: TGCAGCGTTAAAGGGGCAGAGACCCAGTACTTC
cdr3_aa: CSVKGAETQYF
v_call: TRBV29-1
j_call: TRBJ2-5
clone_size: .
d_call: .

cdr3_nt: TGTGCCAGCAGTTCTCTCGGGTATACGCAGTATTTT
cdr3_aa: CASSSLGYTQYF
v_call: TRBV5-6
j_call: TRBJ2-3
clone_size: .
d_call: .

cdr3_nt: TGTGCCAGTAGTATTATAACAGGGGCTGAAGCTTTCTTT
cdr3_aa: CASSIITGAEAFF
v_call: TRBV19
j_call: TRBJ1-1
clone_size: .
d_call: TRBD1

cdr3_nt: TGTGCCAGCAGCCGGGATACAAGCTATGGCTACACCTTC
cdr3_aa: CASSRDTSYGYTF
v_call: TRBV7-9
j_call: TRBJ1-2
clone_size: .
d_call: .

cdr3_nt: TGTGCCAGCAGGGCCACCGGGACTAGCCTCTCCGGGGAGTACTTC
cdr3_aa: CASRATGTSLSGEYF
v_call: TRBV27
j_call: TRBJ2-7
clone_size: few
d_call: TRBD2

cdr3_nt: TGTGCCAGCAGCCCGACGGGACAGGGGTTCGAGCAGTACTTC
cdr3_aa: CASSPTGQGFEQYF
v_call: TRBV3-1/TRBV3-2
j_call: TRBJ2-7
clone_size: .
d_call: TRBD1

cdr3_nt: TGTGCCAGCAGCTTAGTGGCTAGCGGGGGTGCGGAGACCCAGTACTTC
cdr3_aa: CASSLVASGGAETQYF
v_call: TRBV7-2
j_call: TRBJ2-5
clone_size: .
d_call: TRBD2

cdr3_nt: TGTGCCAGCAGTATACCACAGGGTTTTGAAAATTCACCCCTCCACTTT
cdr3_aa: CASSIPQGFENSPLHF
v_call: TRBV28
j_call: TRBJ1-6
clone_size: few
d_call: .

cdr3_nt: TGTGCCAGCAGCGTAGGGGCTAGCGGGGTTTGGTCCTACGAGCAGTACTTC
cdr3_aa: CASSVGASGVWSYEQYF
v_call: TRBV9
j_call: TRBJ2-7
clone_size: .
d_call: TRBD2

cdr3_nt: TGCGCCAGCAGTTCTCCCACCCCCCTAGCGGGACCCTCCTACAATGAGCAGTTCTTC
cdr3_aa: CASSSPTPLAGPSYNEQFF
v_call: TRBV10-2
j_call: TRBJ2-1
clone_size: .
d_call: TRBD2

cdr3_nt: TGTGCCAGTAGTATTGGACAGGGGCTAGGTGGCTACACCTTC
cdr3_aa: CASSIGQGLGGYTF
v_call: TRBV19
j_call: TRBJ1-2
clone_size: .
d_call: TRBD1

cdr3_nt: TGTGCCAGCAGTTTCGGCCGGGGCGGGGAAGGAAGCACCGGGGAGCTGTTTTTT
cdr3_aa: CASSFGRGGEGSTGELFF
v_call: TRBV27
j_call: TRBJ2-2
clone_size: once
d_call: .

cdr3_nt: TGTGCCAGCAGCTCGCAAAACAGGGGAAACTATGGCTACACCTTC
cdr3_aa: CASSSQNRGNYGYTF
v_call: TRBV6-5
j_call: TRBJ1-2
clone_size: .
d_call: TRBD1

cdr3_nt: TGTGCCAGCAGCTCCCGACTAGGAGTAAATACGCAGTATTTT
cdr3_aa: CASSSRLGVNTQYF
v_call: TRBV9
j_call: TRBJ2-3
clone_size: .
d_call: .

cdr3_nt: TGTGCCAGTTCGACAGGACAAACCTACGAGCAGTACTTC
cdr3_aa: CASSTGQTYEQYF
v_call: TRBV19
j_call: TRBJ2-7
clone_size: once
d_call: .

cdr3_nt: TGTGCCAGCTCACCAATGTCAGGGGTGGGAACAGATACGCAGTATTTT
cdr3_aa: CASSPMSGVGTDTQYF
v_call: TRBV18
j_call: TRBJ2-3
clone_size: .
d_call: .